Below are 21 T cell receptor beta chains sequenced from a single sample in a study of patients and donors after allogeneic stem cell transplantation. TCRdb re-analysed the RT-PCR reads in MiXCR, keeping a single row per CDR3 protein. The sample records 920,000 or so distinct CDR3 sequences, 18% being singletons. The sequenced sample was blood, either unsorted or a sorted T cell fraction (not recorded which). The receptors come from a human donor who was either an allogeneic HSCT recipient or a stem cell or donor lymphocyte infusion donor (not recorded which). It is not recorded whose cells these are; they may come from a transplant donor.

Written as DNA, the CDR3 is TGCAGTGCTAGCTTCGTTGAGCGGGGGGGTTTCGAGCAGTACTTC. Its translation: CSASFVERGGFEQYF. This chain links TRBV20-1 with TRBJ2-7; 10 nucleotides match TRBD2. The CDR3 loop spans 15 amino acids. V lost 3 bases, J lost 6 bases, and 11 bases stayed unmatched. CDR1 is DFQATT, CDR2 SNEGSKA, per germline (reference sequence).

This clonotype occurred a few times. This chain connects TRBV30 to TRBJ2-3, with 10 bases identical to TRBD2. Trimming took 3 bases from V and 7 from J; bases not matched to a gene: 10. This CDR3 spans 15 amino acids. CDR1 is GTSNPN and CDR2 is SVGIG in the germline V gene (reference sequence). CDR3 DNA sequence: TGTGCCTGGAGACGGGCTAGCGGGAGTAAGAATACGCAGTATTTT. Its translation is CAWRRASGSKNTQYF.

This clonotype showed up many times. One end of the junction fails to match germline, which may point to a read error. The gene calls are TRBV6-1 and TRBJ2-3; perhaps D is TRBD1 or TRBD2 (5 bases each). The CDR3 is 13 amino acids. The germline gives CDR1 MNHNS, CDR2 SASEGT. CDR3 nucleotide sequence: TGCGCCAGCAGCCGGGGCCCAACAGATACGCAGTATTTT. Amino acid sequence: CASSRGPTDTQYF.

CDR3 region: CASSQGGYIYGYTF. In nucleotides, the CDR3 is TGTGCCAGCAGCCAAGGGGGATATATCTATGGCTACACCTTC. The rearrangement uses TRBV3-1 and TRBJ1-2; D is unclear. Trimming took off 1 base at V and 4 bases at J, with 10 bases between the two ends. Looked up from germline, CDR1 is LGHDT and CDR2 is YNNKEL (reference sequence). This CDR3 comprises 14 residues.

This clonotype was found a few times. The V call is TRBV5-6, the J call TRBJ2-1; D unresolved. Trimming cost V 0 bases and J 4 bases, with 5 bases left between them. The CDR3 loop spans 13 amino acids. The germline gives CDR1 SGHDT, CDR2 YYEEEE. This CDR3 reads CASSLDEYNEQFF. For the CDR3, the DNA is TGTGCCAGCAGCTTGGACGAGTACAATGAGCAGTTCTTC.

A few counts support this clonotype. The V gene is TRBV29-1, the J gene TRBJ2-7; the match to TRBD2 covers 9 bases. In germline, CDR1 is SQVTM, CDR2 ANQGSEA. Trimming took 0 bases from V and 7 from J; bases not matched to a gene: 10. The CDR3 totals 15 residues. Written as DNA, the CDR3 is TGCAGCGTTGAAGATCTCGCGGGAGGGCCGGGGGAGCAGTACTTC. Translation: CSVEDLAGGPGEQYF.

This sequence joins TRBV7-6 and TRBJ1-2; no reliable D call. Germline V gene sequence: CDR1 SGHVS, CDR2 FNYEAQ. CDR3 length: 11 amino acids. V was clipped by 10 bases and J by 0 bases, with 6 bases between them. This CDR3 is CATESNYGYTF. As DNA, the CDR3 is TGTGCCACCGAGTCTAACTATGGCTACACCTTC.

This clonotype was detected ten times or more. The rearrangement uses TRBV12-3 or TRBV12-4 and TRBJ1-4; D gene uncertain. With 6 bases removed from V and 8 bases from J, the gap between germline ends came to 13 bases. The CDR3 consists of 13 residues. This CDR3 reads CASSPGGFEKLFF. For the CDR3, the DNA is TGTGCCAGCAGCCCGGGCGGGTTCGAAAAACTGTTTTTT.

This chain joins TRBV24-1 and TRBJ2-2; a weak D match, TRBD1 (6 bases). The CDR3 is made up of 16 amino acids. The V gene lost 0 bases and the J gene lost 4 bases, with 11 bases spanning the gap. Per germline, CDR1 KGHDR and CDR2 SFDVKD. CDR3 in amino acids: CATSDLSGTTTGELFF. CDR3 coding DNA: TGTGCCACCAGTGATTTGTCCGGGACAACCACCGGGGAGCTGTTTTTT.

The chain couples TRBV20-1 to TRBJ2-1; TRBD2 might be the D (6 bases). There are 15 residues in the CDR3. From germline, CDR1 is DFQATT and CDR2 SNEGSKA (reference sequence). V shed 1 base and J shed 0 bases, with 10 bases lying between them. The CDR3 bases are TGCAGTGCTAGAGCCCGGGAGTACTCCTACAATGAGCAGTTCTTC. Its protein product is CSARAREYSYNEQFF.

V is TRBV12-3 or TRBV12-4 and J is TRBJ1-3; D is uncertain. V shed 7 bases and J shed 4 bases, with 8 bases lying between them. This CDR3 is built from 12 residues. Here the CDR3 reads CASTRSGNTIYF. The CDR3 nucleotides are TGTGCCAGCACCAGGTCGGGAAACACCATATATTTT.

This clonotype has more than one count but fewer than ten. The chain couples TRBV24-1 to TRBJ2-3; 11 bases are a match to TRBD2. The germline gives CDR1 KGHDR, CDR2 SFDVKD. V shed 5 bases, J shed 8 bases, and the junction held 5 bases outside the gene matches. The CDR3 consists of 14 residues. The CDR3 sequence: CATSGSGGASTQYF. CDR3 nucleotide sequence: TGTGCCACCAGTGGTAGCGGGGGGGCCAGTACGCAGTATTTT.

This sequence joins TRBV20-1 and TRBJ2-3, with D tentatively TRBD2 (6 bases). Per the germline V gene, CDR1 is DFQATT and CDR2 is SNEGSKA (reference sequence). V lost 4 bases and J lost 2, with 13 bases in between. This CDR3 has 14 residues. CDR3 in DNA: TGCAGTGCTATAGGAGCGGGTCACACAGATACGCAGTATTTT. Translating it yields CSAIGAGHTDTQYF.

On this clonotype itself: A read error may explain this, as a much larger clone is one base away. This chain joins TRBV10-3 and TRBJ2-5; unclear D gene. Germline lookup yields CDR1 ENHRY and CDR2 SYGVKD. The CDR3 runs 13 residues. This CDR3 is CATSETIEETQYF. The DNA of the CDR3 is TGTGCCACCAGTGAAACGATCGAGGAGACCCAGTACTTC.

CDR3 sequence: CASSQRVGRVRAEAFF. The CDR3 region has the DNA TGCGCCAGCAGCCAAAGGGTTGGGAGGGTACGAGCTGAAGCTTTCTTT. The gene calls are TRBV4-3 and TRBJ1-1; D not resolved. Germline lookup yields CDR1 LGHNA and CDR2 YSLEER. V was pared by 2 bases and J by 6 bases, with 19 bases between. This CDR3 has 16 residues.

V usage is TRBV9 and J usage is TRBJ2-7; 7 bases fit TRBD1. CDR3 length equals 15 residues. Germline loops: CDR1 SGDLS, CDR2 YYNGEE. Trimming removed 0 bases from V and 2 bases from J; junction bases left unmatched: 5. The CDR3 loop reads CASSVAGTATYEQYF. The CDR3 DNA sequence: TGTGCCAGCAGCGTAGCCGGGACAGCGACCTACGAGCAGTACTTC. Using reference TRBV9 and TRBJ2-7 for the parts outside the CDR3, the full variable domain is DSGVTQTPKHLITATGQRVTLRCSPRSGDLSVYWYQQSLDQGLQFLIQYYNGEERAKGNILERFSAQQFPDLHSELNLSSLELGDSALYFCASSVAGTATYEQYFGPGTRLTVT.

The chain uses TRBV28 and TRBJ1-1; weak D call: TRBD1 (6 bases). V was clipped by 6 bases and J by 1 base, with 15 bases between them. Germline CDR1 reads MDHEN; CDR2 reads SYDVKM. This CDR3 is built from 15 residues. The chain's CDR3 is CASSPGGGQNTEAFF. The CDR3 bases are TGTGCCAGCAGCCCGGGGGGGGGGCAGAACACTGAAGCTTTCTTT.

The CDR3 here is CASSRRVGGRGTEAFF. As DNA, the CDR3 is TGTGCCAGCAGCCGGCGGGTCGGGGGTAGGGGCACTGAAGCTTTCTTT. This chain uses TRBV13 with TRBJ1-1; D might be TRBD1 (5 bases). Germline CDR1 reads PRHDT; CDR2 reads FYEKMQ (reference sequence). The CDR3 covers 16 residues. Trimming stripped 5 bases from V and 4 bases from J, with 20 bases between.

This clonotype was counted a few times. The chain links TRBV20-1 to TRBJ2-7; 7 bases agree with TRBD2. From germline, CDR1 is DFQATT and CDR2 SNEGSKA (reference sequence). This CDR3 spans 16 amino acids. J gave up 7 bases and V 0 bases, and 15 bases lay outside the gene matches. The CDR3 protein is CSARDRRAGASGEQYF. The CDR3 DNA reads as TGCAGTGCTAGAGATAGGCGGGCGGGAGCCTCGGGGGAGCAGTACTTC.

This chain links TRBV6-2 or TRBV6-3 with TRBJ2-7; 9 nucleotides agree with TRBD1. Germline-derived CDR1 and CDR2 are MNHEY and SVGEGT. The trim removed 6 bases at V and 3 bases at J, leaving 9 bases unmatched. This CDR3 contains 15 residues. The CDR3 spells CASRSGQGRGYEQYF. CDR3 nucleotide sequence: TGTGCCAGCAGGTCCGGACAGGGGAGAGGCTACGAGCAGTACTTC.

This chain's CDR3 is CASSQTKRVGRGFLEAFF. CDR3 sequence (DNA): TGCGCCAGCAGCCAAACTAAGAGGGTGGGCAGGGGATTTTTAGAAGCTTTCTTT. V is TRBV4-1 and J is TRBJ1-1; TRBD1 might be the D (6 bases). The CDR3 runs 18 residues. Germline assignment: CDR1 MGHRA and CDR2 YSYEKL. V lost 2 bases, J lost 8 bases, and 27 bases lay in between.